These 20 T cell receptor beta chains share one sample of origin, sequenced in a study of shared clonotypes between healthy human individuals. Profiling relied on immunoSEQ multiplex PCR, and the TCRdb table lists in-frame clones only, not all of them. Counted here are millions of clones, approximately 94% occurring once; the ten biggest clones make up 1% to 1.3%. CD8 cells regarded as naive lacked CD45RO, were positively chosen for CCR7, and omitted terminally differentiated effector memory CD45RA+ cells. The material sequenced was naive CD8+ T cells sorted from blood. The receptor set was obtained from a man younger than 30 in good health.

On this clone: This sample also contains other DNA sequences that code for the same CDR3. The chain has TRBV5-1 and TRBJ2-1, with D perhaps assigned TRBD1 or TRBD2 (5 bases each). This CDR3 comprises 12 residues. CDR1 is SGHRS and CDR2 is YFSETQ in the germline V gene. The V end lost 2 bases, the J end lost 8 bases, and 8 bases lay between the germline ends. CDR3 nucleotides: TGCGCCAGCAGCTTTGGGGGACATGAGCAGTTCTTC. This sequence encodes CASSFGGHEQFF.

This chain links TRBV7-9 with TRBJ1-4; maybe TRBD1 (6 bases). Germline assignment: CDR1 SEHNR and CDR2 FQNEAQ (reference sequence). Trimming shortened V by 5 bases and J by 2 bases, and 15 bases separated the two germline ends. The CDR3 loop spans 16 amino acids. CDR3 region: CASSGTQGRTNEKLFF. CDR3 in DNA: TGTGCCAGCAGCGGGACACAGGGTCGTACTAATGAAAAACTGTTTTTT.

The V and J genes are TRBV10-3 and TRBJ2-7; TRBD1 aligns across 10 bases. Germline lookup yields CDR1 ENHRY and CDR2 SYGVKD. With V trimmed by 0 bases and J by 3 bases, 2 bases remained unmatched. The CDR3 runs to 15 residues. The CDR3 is CAISESGTGDYEQYF. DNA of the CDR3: TGTGCCATCAGTGAGTCCGGGACAGGGGACTACGAGCAGTACTTC.

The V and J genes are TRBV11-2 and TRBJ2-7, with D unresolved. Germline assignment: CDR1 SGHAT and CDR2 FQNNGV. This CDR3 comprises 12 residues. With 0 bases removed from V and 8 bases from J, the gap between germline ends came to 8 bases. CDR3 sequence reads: CASSLEGGQQYF. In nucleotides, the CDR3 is TGTGCCAGCAGCTTAGAGGGTGGCCAGCAGTACTTC.

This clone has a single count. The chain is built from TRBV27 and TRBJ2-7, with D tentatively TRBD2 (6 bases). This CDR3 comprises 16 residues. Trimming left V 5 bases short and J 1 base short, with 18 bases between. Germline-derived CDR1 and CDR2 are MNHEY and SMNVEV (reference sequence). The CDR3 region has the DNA TGTGCCAGCAGTCCGTCCTTCGGGGGAAGATCCTACGAGCAGTACTTC. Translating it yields CASSPSFGGRSYEQYF.

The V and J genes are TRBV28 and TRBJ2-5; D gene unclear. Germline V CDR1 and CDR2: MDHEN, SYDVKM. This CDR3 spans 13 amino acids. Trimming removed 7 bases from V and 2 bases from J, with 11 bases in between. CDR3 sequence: CASTLNLQETQYF. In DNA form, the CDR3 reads TGTGCCAGCACCCTTAATCTACAAGAGACCCAGTACTTC.

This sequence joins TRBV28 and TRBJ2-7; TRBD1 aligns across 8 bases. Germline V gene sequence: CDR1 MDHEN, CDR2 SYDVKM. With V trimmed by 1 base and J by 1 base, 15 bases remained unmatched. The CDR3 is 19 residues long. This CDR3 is CASSLYLIGTGLTSYEQYF. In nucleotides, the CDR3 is TGTGCCAGCAGTTTATACCTGATCGGGACAGGTTTGACATCCTACGAGCAGTACTTC.

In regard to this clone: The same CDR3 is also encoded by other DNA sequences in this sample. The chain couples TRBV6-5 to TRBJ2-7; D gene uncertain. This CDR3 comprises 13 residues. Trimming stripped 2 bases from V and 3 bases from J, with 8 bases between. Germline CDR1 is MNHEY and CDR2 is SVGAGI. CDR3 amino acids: CASSYGSGYEQYF. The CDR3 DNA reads TGTGCCAGCAGTTACGGCAGTGGCTACGAGCAGTACTTC.

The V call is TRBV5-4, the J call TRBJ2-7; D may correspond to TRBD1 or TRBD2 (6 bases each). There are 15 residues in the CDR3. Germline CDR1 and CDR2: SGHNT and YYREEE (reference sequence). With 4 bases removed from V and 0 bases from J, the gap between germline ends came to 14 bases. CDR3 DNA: TGTGCCAGCAGCCTTGGGGGGCGGGACTCCTACGAGCAGTACTTC. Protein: CASSLGGRDSYEQYF.

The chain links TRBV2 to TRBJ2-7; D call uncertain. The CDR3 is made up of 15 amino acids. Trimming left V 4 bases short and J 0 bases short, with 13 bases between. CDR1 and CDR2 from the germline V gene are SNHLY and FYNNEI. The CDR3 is CASSAAGYSSYEQYF. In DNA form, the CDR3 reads TGTGCCAGCAGTGCCGCAGGATATAGCTCCTACGAGCAGTACTTC. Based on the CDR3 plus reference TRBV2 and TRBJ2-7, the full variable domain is EPEVTQTPSHQVTQMGQEVILRCVPISNHLYFYWYRQILGQKVEFLVSFYNNEISEKSEIFDDQFSVERPDGSNFTLKIRSTKLEDSAMYFCASSAAGYSSYEQYFGPGTRLTVT.

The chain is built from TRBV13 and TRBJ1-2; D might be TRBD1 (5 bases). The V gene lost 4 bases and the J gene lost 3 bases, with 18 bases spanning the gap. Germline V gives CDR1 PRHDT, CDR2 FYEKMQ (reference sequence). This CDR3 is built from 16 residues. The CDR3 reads CASSSGTGYSHYGYTF. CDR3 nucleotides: TGTGCCAGCAGCTCCGGGACCGGGTATTCTCACTATGGCTACACCTTC.

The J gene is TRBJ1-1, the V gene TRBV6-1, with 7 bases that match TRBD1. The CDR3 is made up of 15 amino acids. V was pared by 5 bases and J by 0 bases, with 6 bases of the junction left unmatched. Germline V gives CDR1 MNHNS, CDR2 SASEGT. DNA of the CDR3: TGTGCCAGCAGTAGACGGACAGGATTGAACACTGAAGCTTTCTTT. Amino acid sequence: CASSRRTGLNTEAFF.

CDR3 DNA: TGTGCCAGCAGCACGTCCTGGCGGGGGGGATTCAACGAGCAGTACTTC. This encodes CASSTSWRGGFNEQYF. The chain uses TRBV7-2 and TRBJ2-7; the match to TRBD2 covers 9 bases. This CDR3 is 16 amino acids long. The germline V gene encodes CDR1 SGHTA and CDR2 FQGNSA. V was clipped by 5 bases and J by 5 bases; unmatched bases: 13.

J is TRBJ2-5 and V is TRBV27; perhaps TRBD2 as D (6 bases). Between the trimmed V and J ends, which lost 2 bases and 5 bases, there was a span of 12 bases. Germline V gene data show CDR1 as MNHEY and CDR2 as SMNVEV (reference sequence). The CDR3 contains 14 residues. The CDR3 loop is CASSLMGLGETQYF. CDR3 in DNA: TGTGCCAGCAGTTTAATGGGACTCGGGGAGACCCAGTACTTC.

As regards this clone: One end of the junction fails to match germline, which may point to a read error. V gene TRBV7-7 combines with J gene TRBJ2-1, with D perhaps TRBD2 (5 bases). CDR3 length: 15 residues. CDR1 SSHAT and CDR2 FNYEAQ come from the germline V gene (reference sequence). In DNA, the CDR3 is TGTGCTAGCAGCTTAGACGGAGGAGATTACAATGAGCAGTTCTTC. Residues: CASSLDGGDYNEQFF.

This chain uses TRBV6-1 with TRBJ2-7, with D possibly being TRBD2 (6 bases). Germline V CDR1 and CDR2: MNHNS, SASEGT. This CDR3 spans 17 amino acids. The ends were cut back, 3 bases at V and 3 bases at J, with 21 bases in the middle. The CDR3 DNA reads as TGTGCCAGCAGTGACCACAGGCCGCGCGGGAAGGTCTACGAGCAGTACTTC. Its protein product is CASSDHRPRGKVYEQYF.

The CDR3 is CASSFTGADEAFF. The CDR3 region has the DNA TGTGCCAGCAGCTTCACAGGGGCGGATGAAGCTTTCTTT. This sequence joins TRBV7-9 and TRBJ1-1, with TRBD1 identical over 7 bases. CDR3 length: 13 amino acids. Germline V gene sequence: CDR1 SEHNR, CDR2 FQNEAQ (reference sequence). The trim removed 3 bases at V and 7 bases at J, leaving 5 bases unmatched.

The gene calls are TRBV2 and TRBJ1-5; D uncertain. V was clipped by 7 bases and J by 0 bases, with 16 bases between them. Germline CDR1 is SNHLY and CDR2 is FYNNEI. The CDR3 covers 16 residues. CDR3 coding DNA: TGTGCCAGCACCCGGTCCCCACTATATAGCAATCAGCCCCAGCATTTT. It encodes CASTRSPLYSNQPQHF.

CDR3 protein: CASSYTSTTDTQYF. CDR3 nucleotides: TGTGCCAGCAGTTATACGTCTACCACAGATACGCAGTATTTT. The V and J genes are TRBV6-6 and TRBJ2-3; D ambiguous. V was pared by 3 bases and J by 2 bases, with 9 bases between. Germline CDR1 is MNHNY and CDR2 is SVGAGI (reference sequence). The CDR3 spans 14 residues.

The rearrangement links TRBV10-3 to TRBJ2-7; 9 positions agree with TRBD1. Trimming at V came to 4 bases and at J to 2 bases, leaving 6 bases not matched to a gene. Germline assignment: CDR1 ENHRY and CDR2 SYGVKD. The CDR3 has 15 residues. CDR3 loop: CAISGEGQGAYEQYF. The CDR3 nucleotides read TGTGCCATCAGTGGGGAGGGACAGGGCGCCTACGAGCAGTACTTC.